One sample yielded the 10 T cell receptor beta chains listed below, sequenced in a study of tumor-infiltrating lymphocytes in primary liver carcinoma. Unsorted bulk tissue of roughly 18-32 mg yielded co-extracted RNA and DNA. Total RNA amounting to around 450 ng was the source from which TCR beta cDNA was made with a constant-region primer. A slightly modified ARM-PCR protocol with three nested multiplex PCR rounds produced these TCR beta libraries. Both of the initial two PCR rounds ran for roughly 10 cycles and employed TRBV1-TRBV30 forward primers alongside a C-beta reverse primer. From the multiplex PCR reads, TCRdb called clonotypes with MiXCR, one entry per CDR3 protein. Found here are some 50,000 distinct CDR3 sequences, just over 70% of them singletons; the top ten hold around 30%. Sequenced sample: liver tumor tissue from sampling region 5. The subset denotes: tumor region T5, tumor centre. All receptors come from a middle-aged man with primary liver carcinoma and hepatitis B virus infection.

In this sample, this clonotype is hyperexpanded. This chain uses TRBV11-2 with TRBJ2-1; no clear D gene. The CDR3 is 13 amino acids. CDR1 SGHAT and CDR2 FQNNGV come from the germline V gene. V was shortened by 2 bases and J by 8 bases, with 10 bases between the two germline ends. CDR3 nucleotide sequence: TGTGCCAGCAGCTTAAATGATGCCTATGAGCAGTTCTTC. Translation: CASSLNDAYEQFF.

Details on this clonotype: A read error may produce the germline difference seen at one junction end. The chain has TRBV6-5 and TRBJ2-6; TRBD1 might be the D (5 bases). CDR3 length: 14 amino acids. Germline CDR1 MNHEY, CDR2 SVGAGI. The CDR3 nucleotides are TGTGCCAGTAGAGGTAACTCTGGGGCCAACGTCTTGACTTTC. Protein sequence: CASRGNSGANVLTF.

This clonotype was counted once. One junction end disagrees with the germline gene, perhaps due to a read error. The V gene is TRBV11-2, the J gene TRBJ1-2, with TRBD1 as a possible D gene (5 bases). CDR1 is SGHAT, CDR2 FQNNGV, per germline. The CDR3 is made up of 13 amino acids. The CDR3 DNA reads as TGTGTCAGCAGATTGGGGGGGAACTATGGCTACACCTTC. It translates to CVSRLGGNYGYTF. Drawing the rest from reference TRBV11-2 and TRBJ1-2, the complete variable domain is EAGVAQSPRYKIIEKRQSVAFWCNPISGHATLYWYQQILGQGPKLLIQFQNNGVVDDSQLPKDRFSAERLKGVDSTLKIQPAKLEDSAVYLCVSRLGGNYGYTFGSGTRLTVV.

Regarding this clonotype: A much larger clone lies a single base off, so this may be a read error. V is TRBV5-1 and J is TRBJ1-2; the match to TRBD1 covers 7 bases. This CDR3 has 13 residues. Germline lookup yields CDR1 SGHRS and CDR2 YFSETQ. The CDR3 sequence: CASKTGADYGCTF. DNA of the CDR3: TGCGCCAGCAAAACAGGGGCGGACTATGGCTGCACCTTC.

This clonotype was counted many times. This sequence joins TRBV29-1 and TRBJ1-1; TRBD1 aligns across 7 bases. Trimming cost V 5 bases and J 0 bases; bases outside gene matches: 3. The CDR3 totals 13 residues. CDR1 and CDR2 (germline): SQVTM, ANQGSEA. The CDR3 region has the DNA TGCAGCGTTTTGGGACAGATGAACACTGAAGCTTTCTTT. Encoded protein: CSVLGQMNTEAFF.

With respect to this clonotype: One end of the junction is discordant with germline, which a read error may explain. V usage is TRBV4-1 and J usage is TRBJ2-2; 7 nucleotides agree with TRBD2. CDR1 is MGHRA, CDR2 YSYEKL, per germline. The length of the CDR3 is 17 residues. CDR3 bases: TGCGCCAGCAGCCAAGACCCGGCGGGAGATTTGTGCGGGAAGCTGTTTTTT. The encoded protein is CASSQDPAGDLCGKLFF.

In the case of this clonotype: The junction differs from germline at one of its ends, possibly a read error. The chain uses TRBV5-1 and TRBJ2-6; TRBD2 might be the D (5 bases). Per germline, CDR1 SGHRS and CDR2 YFSETQ. The CDR3 is made up of 21 amino acids. CDR3 protein: CASSSLRRGAAITSGANVLTF. Here the CDR3 DNA reads TGCGCCAGCAGCTCCCTTCGACGGGGAGCTGCAATTACCTCTGGTGCCAACGTCCTGACTTTC.

Concerning this clonotype itself: Sequence at one end of the junction differs from germline and may be a read error. This sequence joins TRBV6-6 and TRBJ2-7, with D possibly matching TRBD2 (5 bases). The CDR3 contains 12 residues. Per germline, CDR1 MNHNY and CDR2 SVGAGI (reference sequence). CDR3 bases: TGTGCCGGCAGGTCCGGGATCGACGAGCAGTACTTC. Residues: CAGRSGIDEQYF.

Comment on this clonotype: Possible read error: a much larger clone is one base away. The chain links TRBV28 to TRBJ1-4; a weak D match, TRBD1 (6 bases). CDR3 size: 15 residues. The germline CDR1 and CDR2 sequences are MDHEN and SYDVKM. The CDR3 coding sequence is TGTGCCAGCAGAACACAGGGAGAGGGATGGGAAAAACTGCTTTTT. This translates into CASRTQGEGWEKLLF.

This clonotype was recorded only once. One base away lies a much larger clone, so this may be a sequencing read error. This chain joins TRBV28 and TRBJ2-2, with 10 bases matching TRBD1. The CDR3 is made up of 15 amino acids. Germline CDR1 MDHEN, CDR2 SYDVKM. CDR3 bases: TGTGCCGGCAGTTTGACAGGGGGCGGCACCGGGGAGCTGTTTTTT. It yields the protein CAGSLTGGGTGELFF.